The rows below give T cell receptor beta chains drawn from one sample of a study of cytomegalovirus exposure and HLA in healthy donors. Some clones are missing from TCRdb's copy, which holds only in-frame ones; the method was immunoSEQ multiplex PCR. The table includes roughly 180,000 clones, just under 85% detected once. The sequenced sample was PBMCs. The source of these receptors is a girl under 18 in good health and CMV-seropositive. Both conserved end residues are part of each CDR3. The D gene is left open where the match is weak. Size is omitted from some rows. Given values are once, few, many or a class for expanded clones.

>few|TRBV6-1|TRBJ1-2|NA|14
TGTGCCAGCAGTGAAGCGTTGGGGCAGCCAGGCTACACCTTC
CASSEALGQPGYTF
>NA|TRBV30|TRBJ1-2|TRBD1|14
TGTGCCTGGAGAGAGACAGGGGGCAACTATGGCTACACCTTC
CAWRETGGNYGYTF
>NA|TRBV12-5|TRBJ1-6|TRBD1|17
TGTGCTAGTGGTTTGGTTCTCACCGGGACAGAGAATTCACCCCTCCACTTT
CASGLVLTGTENSPLHF
>NA|TRBV9|TRBJ1-6|NA|12
TGTGCCAGCAGCGTAGTAGATTCACCCCTCCACTTT
CASSVVDSPLHF
>NA|TRBV5-4|TRBJ2-2|NA|16
TGTGCCAGCAGCCCAGGACTTTACCCCAACACCGGGGAGCTGTTTTTT
CASSPGLYPNTGELFF
>NA|TRBV5-1|TRBJ2-1|TRBD2|19
TGCGCCAGCAGCCCGCGGTTTCCGGGCGGGGGAGTGTCCTACAATGAGCAGTTCTTC
CASSPRFPGGGVSYNEQFF
>NA|TRBV7-2|TRBJ1-4|NA|16
TGTGCCAGCAGCCGAGTTCCGGACCCTAGGGGTGAAAAACTGTTTTTT
CASSRVPDPRGEKLFF
>NA|TRBV6-5|TRBJ1-1|NA|15
TGTGCCAGCATAGGTGATCGGGGAGTACTCACTGAAGCTTTCTTT
CASIGDRGVLTEAFF
>NA|TRBV5-1|TRBJ2-7|TRBD1|14
TGCGCCAGCAGCTGGACAGGGAAGTCCTACGAGCAGTACTTC
CASSWTGKSYEQYF
>NA|TRBV7-9|TRBJ2-3|NA|17
TGTGCCAGCGGGCTCCTATGGAAGGACAAGGACACAGATACGCAGTATTTT
CASGLLWKDKDTDTQYF
>NA|TRBV2|TRBJ1-3|NA|15
TGTGCCAGCAGTGGACAGGCTTCCTCTGGAAACACCATATATTTT
CASSGQASSGNTIYF
>NA|TRBV7-9|TRBJ1-3|NA|12
TGTGCCAGCAGCTTAGGGAGCAACACCATATATTTT
CASSLGSNTIYF
>once|TRBV6-5|TRBJ1-2|NA|13
TGTGCCAGCACCCCGGGAACCATGGGCGGCTACACCTTC
CASTPGTMGGYTF
>NA|TRBV5-4|TRBJ1-2|NA|13
TGTGCCAGCAGCGTTGAACAGGGCAATGGCTACACCTTC
CASSVEQGNGYTF
>NA|TRBV2|TRBJ1-1|NA|14
TGTGCCAGCAGTGAAGCGATCCAGAAAACTGAAGCTTTCTTT
CASSEAIQKTEAFF
>NA|TRBV6-1|TRBJ2-7|NA|14
TGTGCCAGCACCGTTGACATGAAGCCCTACGAGCAGTACTTC
CASTVDMKPYEQYF
>NA|TRBV11-2|TRBJ1-1|NA|15
TGTGCCAGCAGCGTGGCGGGGCCCCAGGGAACTGAAGCTTTCTTT
CASSVAGPQGTEAFF
>NA|TRBV12-5|TRBJ1-1|NA|13
TGTGCTAGTGGTTTGAGTCGACAGACCGAAGCTTTCTTT
CASGLSRQTEAFF
>NA|TRBV7-2|TRBJ2-7|TRBD2|18
TGTGCCAGCAGCTTAGTTACGCTAGCGGGGGGCCACGCCTACGAGCAGTACTTC
CASSLVTLAGGHAYEQYF
>NA|TRBV5-4|TRBJ2-5|TRBD2|16
TGTGCCAGCAGCCGGGGACTAGCGGGGGGTGAAGAGACCCAGTACTTC
CASSRGLAGGEETQYF
>NA|TRBV11-2|TRBJ1-6|NA|12
TGTGCCAGCAGCTCGAACAGATCACCCCTCCACTTT
CASSSNRSPLHF
>NA|TRBV10-3|TRBJ1-5|NA|14
TGTGCCATCAGGGACGCGGGGGGCAATCAGCCCCAGCATTTT
CAIRDAGGNQPQHF
>NA|TRBV5-1|TRBJ1-1|NA|13
TGCGCCAGCAGCGCGGCAGGGGACACTGAAGCTTTCTTT
CASSAAGDTEAFF
>NA|TRBV27|TRBJ2-7|TRBD1|13
TGTGCCAGCGGGACAGGGGGACCCTACGAGCAGTACTTC
CASGTGGPYEQYF
>once|TRBV6-5|TRBJ2-5|TRBD2|15
TGTGCCAGCAGCCTTAGCGGGGGGGCGGGGGAGACCCAGTACTTC
CASSLSGGAGETQYF
>NA|TRBV5-1|TRBJ2-5|NA|14
TGCGCCAGCAGCTTGGGGGCAGGGCAAGAGACCCAGTACTTC
CASSLGAGQETQYF
>NA|TRBV5-1|TRBJ2-5|TRBD2|16
TGCGCCAGCAGCTTGGGGGGACTAGCGGTTGGGGAGACCCAGTACTTC
CASSLGGLAVGETQYF
>NA|TRBV4-1|TRBJ2-5|NA|19
TGCGCCAGCAGTCGAAGCCAAGCACCCCCCTCCGGAGCGGCAGAGACCCAGTACTTC
CASSRSQAPPSGAAETQYF
>few|TRBV27|TRBJ1-1|NA|15
TGTGCCAGCAGTGCACCGGGAGGGAGTAGCACTGAAGCTTTCTTT
CASSAPGGSSTEAFF
>NA|TRBV5-1|TRBJ2-2|TRBD1|14
TGCGCCAGCAGCGTAGACAGGGAAGACGGGGAGCTGTTTTTT
CASSVDREDGELFF
>few|TRBV6-5|TRBJ1-6|TRBD1|15
TGTGCCAGCAGCCGCGGACAGGGGTGGAATTCACCCCTCCACTTT
CASSRGQGWNSPLHF
>NA|TRBV9|TRBJ2-7|TRBD1|13
TGTGCCAGCAGCGGACAGGGGGCCTACGAGCAGTACTTC
CASSGQGAYEQYF
>NA|TRBV5-1|TRBJ1-2|TRBD1|13
TGCGCCAGCACCCCTCTACAGGGGGGCGGCTACACCTTC
CASTPLQGGGYTF
>NA|TRBV5-5|TRBJ1-1|NA|13
TGTGCCAGCAGCTTATCAGGGCACCTAGAAGCTTTCTTT
CASSLSGHLEAFF
>NA|TRBV11-3|TRBJ2-1|NA|13
TGTGCCAGCAGACCCGTGGCGGGCGGGCCCCGGTTCTTC
CASRPVAGGPRFF
>NA|TRBV4-1|TRBJ2-7|NA|15
TGCGTCAGCAGCCATACGACAGAGCCTCCCTACGAGCAGTACTTC
CVSSHTTEPPYEQYF
>NA|TRBV5-4|TRBJ2-1|TRBD2|17
TGTGCCAGCAGCCCAAGACTAGCGGGGGAGGCCTACAATGAGCAGTTCTTC
CASSPRLAGEAYNEQFF
>NA|TRBV25-1|TRBJ2-7|NA|11
TGTGCCAGCGGGGGGACCTACGAGCAGTACTTC
CASGGTYEQYF
>once|TRBV7-3|TRBJ2-1|TRBD2|14
TGTGCCAGCAGCTTAGAGCGGGGGGGCTATGAGCAGTTCTTC
CASSLERGGYEQFF
>NA|TRBV9|TRBJ1-1|NA|12
TGTGCCAGCAGTCAATCGAACACTGAAGCTTTCTTT
CASSQSNTEAFF
>NA|TRBV5-4|TRBJ1-1|NA|12
TGTGCCAGCAGCTTTAGAAACACTGAAGCTTTCTTT
CASSFRNTEAFF
>NA|TRBV7-9|TRBJ1-2|NA|14
TGTGCCAGCAGGAAGGGGTGGGGGGATGGTGGCTACACCTTC
CASRKGWGDGGYTF
>NA|TRBV6-5|TRBJ1-2|NA|13
TGTGCCAGCAGTTACCCAGGTAGCTATGGCTACACCTTC
CASSYPGSYGYTF
>few|TRBV18|TRBJ1-1|NA|15
TGTGCCAGCTCACATCCACAGGGAAGGGACACTGAAGCTTTCTTT
CASSHPQGRDTEAFF
>few|TRBV7-6|TRBJ2-5|TRBD2|16
TGTGCCAGCAGCTTGGGGGGGAACACCATTCAAGAGACCCAGTACTTC
CASSLGGNTIQETQYF
>NA|TRBV6-5|TRBJ1-6|NA|16
TGTGCCAGCAGTTACTTATTAGGAGGGTTAGGTTCACTCCTCCACTTT
CASSYLLGGLGSLLHF
>NA|TRBV6-1|TRBJ1-2|NA|14
TGTGCCAGCTCACACCGAGGGACAAACTATGGCTACACCTTC
CASSHRGTNYGYTF
>NA|TRBV5-1|TRBJ2-1|TRBD2|15
TGCGCCAGCAGCTTGGAACTAGCGGGGGACAATGAGCAGTTCTTC
CASSLELAGDNEQFF
>NA|TRBV19|TRBJ1-2|TRBD1|15
TGTGCCAGTAGTACCTCGGGACAGCGGAGCTATGGCTACACCTTC
CASSTSGQRSYGYTF
>NA|TRBV29-1|TRBJ1-1|TRBD1|15
TGCAGCGTGGCCGGAAAACAGGGGCGAGGAACTGAAGCTTTCTTT
CSVAGKQGRGTEAFF
>NA|TRBV5-1|TRBJ2-1|NA|12
TGCGCCAGCAGCTTGGCCGGGAATGAGCAGTTCTTC
CASSLAGNEQFF
>NA|TRBV11-3|TRBJ2-2|NA|14
TGTGCCAGCAGCTTAGTAATGGGCCCCGGGGAGCTGTTTTTT
CASSLVMGPGELFF
>NA|TRBV19|TRBJ1-2|TRBD1|13
TGTGCCAGTAGTACAGGGACAGTTTATGGCTACACCTTC
CASSTGTVYGYTF
>NA|TRBV19|TRBJ2-5|NA|14
TGTGCCAGTAGTATCTCTGCTATCCAAGAGACCCAGTACTTC
CASSISAIQETQYF
>NA|TRBV9|TRBJ2-3|NA|16
TGTGCCAGCAGCGTAGCTGCCCGCACTAGCACAGATACGCAGTATTTT
CASSVAARTSTDTQYF
>NA|TRBV9|TRBJ2-3|TRBD1|16
TGTGCCAGCAGCGGAAACAGGGGACAAAGCACAGATACGCAGTATTTT
CASSGNRGQSTDTQYF
>NA|TRBV15|TRBJ1-3|TRBD1|15
TGTGCCACCAGCGTTGGACAGGGCTCTGGAAACACCATATATTTT
CATSVGQGSGNTIYF